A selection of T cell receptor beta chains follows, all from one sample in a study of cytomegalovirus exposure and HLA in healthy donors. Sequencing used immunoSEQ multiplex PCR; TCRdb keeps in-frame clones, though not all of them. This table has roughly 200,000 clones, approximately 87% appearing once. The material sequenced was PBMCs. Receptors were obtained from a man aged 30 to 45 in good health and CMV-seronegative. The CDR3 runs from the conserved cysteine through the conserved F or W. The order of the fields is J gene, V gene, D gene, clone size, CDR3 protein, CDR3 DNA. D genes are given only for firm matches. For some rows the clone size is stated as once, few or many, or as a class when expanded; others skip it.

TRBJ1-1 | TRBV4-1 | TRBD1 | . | CASSQDQGGRAFF | TGCGCCAGCAGCCAAGATCAGGGGGGTCGAGCTTTCTTT
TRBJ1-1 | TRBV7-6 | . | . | CASSSQGYSEAFF | TGTGCCAGCAGCTCTCAGGGTTACTCTGAAGCTTTCTTT
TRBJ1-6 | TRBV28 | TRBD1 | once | CASSSTGQNSPLHF | TGTGCCAGCAGTTCGACAGGGCAAAATTCACCCCTCCACTTT
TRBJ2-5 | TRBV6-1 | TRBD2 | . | CASSGTSGRARETQYF | TGTGCCAGCAGTGGGACTAGCGGGAGGGCCAGAGAGACCCAGTACTTC
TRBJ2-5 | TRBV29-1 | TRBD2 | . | CSDQREPGLAGIRETQYF | TGCAGTGATCAAAGAGAACCGGGACTAGCGGGAATTCGAGAGACCCAGTACTTC
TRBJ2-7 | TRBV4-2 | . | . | CASSPTLGGTPYEQYF | TGTGCCAGCAGCCCCACCCTCGGCGGGACGCCCTACGAGCAGTACTTC
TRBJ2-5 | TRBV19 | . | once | CASSEQGFQETQYF | TGTGCCAGTAGTGAACAGGGTTTTCAAGAGACCCAGTACTTC
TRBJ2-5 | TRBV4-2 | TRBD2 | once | CASSQERRTSGRSETQYF | TGTGCCAGCAGCCAAGAAAGGCGGACTAGCGGCCGCTCAGAGACCCAGTACTTC
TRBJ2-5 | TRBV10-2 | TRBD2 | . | CASKAGGGETQYF | TGCGCCAGCAAAGCGGGGGGTGGGGAGACCCAGTACTTC
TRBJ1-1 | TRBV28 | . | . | CASSLTALNTEAFF | TGTGCCAGCAGTTTGACAGCTTTGAACACTGAAGCTTTCTTT
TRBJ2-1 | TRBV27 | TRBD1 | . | CASSFQKTGTFLNEQFF | TGTGCCAGCAGTTTTCAAAAGACAGGGACGTTCCTGAATGAGCAGTTCTTC
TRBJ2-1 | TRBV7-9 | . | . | CASSLDPGQQFF | TGTGCCAGCAGCTTAGACCCGGGACAACAGTTCTTC
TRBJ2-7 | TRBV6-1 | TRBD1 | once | CASRGTGKGEQYF | TGTGCCAGCAGGGGGACAGGGAAGGGCGAGCAGTACTTC
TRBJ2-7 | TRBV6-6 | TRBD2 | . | CASSYRAGGFYEQYF | TGTGCCAGCAGTTACAGAGCGGGAGGGTTTTACGAGCAGTACTTC
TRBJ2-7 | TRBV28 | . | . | CASSLNYRPYEQYF | TGTGCCAGCAGTCTAAATTACAGACCCTACGAGCAGTACTTC
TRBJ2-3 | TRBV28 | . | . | CASSKRGTDTQYF | TGTGCCAGCAGTAAACGGGGGACGGATACGCAGTATTTT
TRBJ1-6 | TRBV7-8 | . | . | CASSRDSGKNSPLHF | TGTGCCAGCAGCCGGGACTCAGGGAAAAATTCACCCCTCCACTTT
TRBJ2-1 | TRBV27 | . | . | CASTQVGTRAYNEQFF | TGTGCCAGCACCCAAGTTGGCACCCGGGCCTACAATGAGCAGTTCTTC
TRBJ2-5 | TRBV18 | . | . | CASSPGQSPETQYF | TGTGCCAGCTCACCTGGACAGTCTCCAGAGACCCAGTACTTC
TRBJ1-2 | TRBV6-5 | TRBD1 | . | CASRVDRAVDYGYTF | TGTGCCAGCAGAGTGGACAGGGCAGTTGACTATGGCTACACCTTC
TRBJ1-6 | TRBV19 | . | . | CASSIRAINSPLHF | TGTGCCAGTAGTATAAGAGCGATTAATTCACCCCTCCACTTT
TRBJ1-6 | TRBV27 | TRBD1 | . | CASSLGGRGLSSPLHF | TGTGCCAGCAGTTTAGGGGGCAGGGGGCTTTCTTCACCCCTCCACTTT
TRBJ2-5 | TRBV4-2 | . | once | CASSQGPGVVETQYF | TGTGCCAGCAGCCAGGGCCCGGGGGTGGTCGAGACCCAGTACTTC
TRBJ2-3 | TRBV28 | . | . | CASSSYPRGTDTQYF | TGTGCCAGCAGTTCTTATCCGCGGGGCACAGATACGCAGTATTTT
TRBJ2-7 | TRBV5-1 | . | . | CASSSPSDEQYF | TGCGCCAGCAGCTCCCCGTCCGACGAGCAGTACTTC
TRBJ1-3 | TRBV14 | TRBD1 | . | CASREGQQRSGNTIYF | TGTGCCAGCAGAGAGGGACAGCAGCGCTCTGGAAACACCATATATTTT
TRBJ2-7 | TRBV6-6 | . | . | CASVQSRDSSYEQYF | TGTGCCAGCGTCCAAAGTCGGGATAGCTCCTACGAGCAGTACTTC
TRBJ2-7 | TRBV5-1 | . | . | CASSLEQGYEQYF | TGCGCCAGCAGCTTGGAACAGGGCTACGAGCAGTACTTC
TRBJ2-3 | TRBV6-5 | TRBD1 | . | CASKFKTGARDTQYF | TGTGCCAGCAAATTTAAAACAGGGGCACGGGATACGCAGTATTTT
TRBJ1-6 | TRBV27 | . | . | CASSLFGGPSPLHF | TGTGCCAGCAGTTTATTCGGGGGGCCCTCACCCCTCCACTTT
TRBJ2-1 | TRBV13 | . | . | CASSLNRISSSYNEQFF | TGTGCCAGCAGCTTAAACAGGATTTCTAGCTCCTACAATGAGCAGTTCTTC
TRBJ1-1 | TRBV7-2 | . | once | CASSPGTTLNTEAFF | TGTGCCAGCAGCCCCGGGACAACCCTGAACACTGAAGCTTTCTTT
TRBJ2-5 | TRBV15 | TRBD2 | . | CATRTRGLAGSETQYF | TGTGCCACCAGGACCCGAGGACTAGCGGGGTCAGAGACCCAGTACTTC
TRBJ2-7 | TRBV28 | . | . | CASSLARGAPYEQYF | TGTGCCAGCAGTTTAGCTCGGGGGGCCCCTTACGAGCAGTACTTC
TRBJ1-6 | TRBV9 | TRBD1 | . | CASSSQDRVSSPLHF | TGTGCCAGCAGCTCCCAGGACAGGGTATCCTCACCCCTCCACTTT
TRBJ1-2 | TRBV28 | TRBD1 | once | CASSFGRGPYTF | TGTGCCAGCAGTTTCGGCAGGGGGCCCTACACCTTC
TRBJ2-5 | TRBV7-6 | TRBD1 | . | CASSHGTAAETQYF | TGTGCCAGCAGCCACGGGACAGCCGCAGAGACCCAGTACTTC
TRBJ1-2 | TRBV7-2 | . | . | CASSLSGGGSGYTF | TGTGCCAGCAGCTTAAGCGGGGGGGGTAGTGGCTACACCTTC
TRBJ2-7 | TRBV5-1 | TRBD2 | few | CASSLSAGAGEQYF | TGCGCCAGCAGCTTATCAGCGGGAGCAGGCGAGCAGTACTTC
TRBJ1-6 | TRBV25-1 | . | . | CASSDRSGRGTLHF | TGTGCCAGCAGTGATAGGTCAGGGAGGGGGACCCTCCACTTT
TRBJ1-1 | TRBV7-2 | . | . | CASSLLRTEAFF | TGTGCCAGCAGCTTACTGAGAACTGAAGCTTTCTTT
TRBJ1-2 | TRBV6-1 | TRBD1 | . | CASSEQGQGGGYTF | TGTGCCAGCAGTGAACAGGGACAGGGTGGTGGCTACACCTTC
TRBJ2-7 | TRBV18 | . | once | CASSPRQAGTSYEQYF | TGTGCCAGCTCACCACGCCAAGCGGGGACATCCTACGAGCAGTACTTC
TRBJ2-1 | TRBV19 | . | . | CASTNTGLNEQFF | TGTGCCAGCACTAATACCGGCCTGAATGAGCAGTTCTTC
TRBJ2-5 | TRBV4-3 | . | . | CASSQDWRTAEQYQETQYF | TGCGCCAGCAGCCAAGATTGGAGGACGGCGGAGCAGTACCAAGAGACCCAGTACTTC
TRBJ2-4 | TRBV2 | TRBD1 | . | CASSTDPGTGGNIQYF | TGTGCCAGCAGTACAGACCCAGGGACAGGGGGAAACATTCAGTACTTC
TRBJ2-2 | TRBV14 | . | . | CASSHRGYTGELFF | TGTGCCAGCAGCCATAGGGGTTACACCGGGGAGCTGTTTTTT
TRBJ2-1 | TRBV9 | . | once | CASSGSEQFF | TGTGCCAGCAGCGGTAGTGAGCAGTTCTTC
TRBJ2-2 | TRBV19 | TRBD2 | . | CASSDGGAAGELFF | TGTGCCAGTAGTGACGGGGGGGCCGCCGGGGAGCTGTTTTTT
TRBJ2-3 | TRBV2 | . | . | CASRLSDYLTDTQYF | TGTGCCAGCAGATTATCAGACTATCTCACAGATACGCAGTATTTT
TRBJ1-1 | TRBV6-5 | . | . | CASSSWQGLAFF | TGTGCCAGCAGTTCCTGGCAGGGGCTAGCTTTCTTT
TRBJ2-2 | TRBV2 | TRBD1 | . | CASSEGQIFGGELFF | TGTGCCAGCAGTGAGGGACAGATTTTTGGCGGGGAGCTGTTTTTT
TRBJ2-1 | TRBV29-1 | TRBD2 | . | CSAVGGEQGIYNEQFF | TGCAGCGCCGTTGGGGGGGAGCAGGGAATCTACAATGAGCAGTTCTTC
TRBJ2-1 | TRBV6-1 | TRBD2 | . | CASSVPGLAVVGSYNEQFF | TGTGCCAGCAGTGTACCGGGACTAGCGGTTGTGGGCTCCTACAATGAGCAGTTCTTC
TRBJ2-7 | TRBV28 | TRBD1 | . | CASSLSLGQGNYEQYF | TGTGCCAGCAGTCTATCACTCGGACAGGGGAACTACGAGCAGTACTTC
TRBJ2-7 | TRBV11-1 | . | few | CASSLRYEQYF | TGTGCCAGCAGCTTACGGTACGAGCAGTACTTC